The next 26 T cell receptor beta chains were all read from a single sample in a study of cytomegalovirus exposure and HLA in healthy donors (dated by TCRdb to about 2017). Preparation of the library involved the immunoSEQ multiplex PCR assay. For the multiplex PCR, a mixture combining 60 forward primers for TCR Vbeta segments and 13 reverse primers for TCR Jbeta segments was used. The table was pulled from immuneACCESS by TCRdb, which kept in-frame rearrangements only. Such tables lose some clones; where checked, under half of the loss comes from unresolved V genes, and the rest has no known cause. The sample contains 120,000 to 150,000 clones, almost 80% of them found a single time. The top ten hold about 1.7% of the sample. Sequencing input: PBMCs. These receptor sequences come from a woman aged 25 to 39 in good health and CMV-seronegative.

This clone has a handful of counts. The CDR3 DNA reads as TGTGCCTGGAGCAAAGAAACATACTCCTACGAGCAGTACTTC. It yields the protein CAWSKETYSYEQYF. This chain joins TRBV30 and TRBJ2-7; D gene uncertain. V lost 3 bases, J lost 0 bases, and 12 bases lay in between. CDR1 GTSNPN and CDR2 SVGIG come from the germline V gene (reference sequence). The CDR3 has 14 amino acids. Full variable domain (outside the CDR3, taken from reference TRBV30 and TRBJ2-7): SQTIHQWPATLVQPVGSPLSLECTVEGTSNPNLYWYRQAAGRGLQLLFYSVGIGQISSEVPQNLSASRPQDRQFILSSKKLLLSDSGFYLCAWSKETYSYEQYFGPGTRLTVT.

The chain carries TRBV18 and TRBJ1-2, with 8 bases matching TRBD1. The V and J ends lost 5 bases and 5 bases, in that order; junction bases with no gene match: 4. The length of the CDR3 is 13 residues. Germline lookup yields CDR1 KGHSH and CDR2 LQKENI. DNA for the CDR3: TGTGCCAGCTCAATGGGACAGGAGTATGGCTACACCTTC. Residues: CASSMGQEYGYTF. The full variable domain, with the rest looked up from reference TRBV18 and TRBJ1-2, is NAGVMQNPRHLVRRRGQEARLRCSPMKGHSHVYWYRQLPEEGLKFMVYLQKENIIDESGMPKERFSAEFPKEGPSILRIQQVVRGDSAAYFCASSMGQEYGYTFGSGTRLTVV.

V is TRBV2 and J is TRBJ1-5; 7 bases fit TRBD1. CDR1 is SNHLY, CDR2 FYNNEI, per germline. The CDR3 is 13 residues long. After removal of 3 bases from V and 7 bases from J, the junction contained 3 bases not matched to a gene. This CDR3 reads CASSDTGVQPQHF. The CDR3 region has the DNA TGTGCCAGCAGTGATACAGGGGTGCAGCCCCAGCATTTT.

CDR3 residues: CATSRGGTAGTEAFF. CDR3 in DNA: TGTGCCACCAGCAGAGGCGGGACGGCGGGCACTGAAGCTTTCTTT. The chain combines TRBV15 with TRBJ1-1; D is perhaps TRBD1 (5 bases). This CDR3 has 15 amino acids. In germline, CDR1 is LNHNV, CDR2 YYDKDF (reference sequence). V was trimmed by 1 base and J by 4 bases, leaving 13 bases between them.

The rearrangement links TRBV2 to TRBJ1-2, with 7 bases identical to TRBD1. This CDR3 is 12 amino acids long. CDR1 and CDR2 from the germline V gene are SNHLY and FYNNEI. With 6 bases clipped from V and 5 bases from J, the junction kept 3 bases outside the gene matches. This CDR3 is CASRGQPYGYTF. CDR3 nucleotides: TGTGCCAGCAGGGGACAGCCATATGGCTACACCTTC.

The V gene is TRBV5-1, the J gene TRBJ1-1; no clear D gene. Germline V lookup: CDR1 SGHRS, CDR2 YFSETQ. The CDR3 is made up of 16 amino acids. With 3 bases removed from V and 0 bases from J, the gap between germline ends came to 15 bases. CDR3: CASSSPTGYMNTEAFF. The CDR3 coding sequence is TGCGCCAGCAGCTCCCCAACGGGGTATATGAACACTGAAGCTTTCTTT.

The chain has TRBV6-6 and TRBJ1-3, with 8 bases that match TRBD1. The CDR3 extends over 16 amino acids. V trimming: 6 bases; J trimming: 0 bases; junction bases outside the gene matches: 7. From germline, CDR1 is MNHNY and CDR2 SVGAGI (reference sequence). CDR3 sequence (DNA): TGTGCCAGCAGCGAGACAGGGGCTAACTCTGGAAACACCATATATTTT. Protein product: CASSETGANSGNTIYF.

The chain joins TRBV7-9 to TRBJ1-2, with 8 bases that match TRBD1. V lost 3 bases to trimming and J lost 6 bases; unmatched junction nucleotides: 6. Germline CDR1 and CDR2: SEHNR and FQNEAQ (reference sequence). The CDR3 is 14 residues long. Here the CDR3 reads CASSFADRGNGYTF. The DNA for the CDR3 is TGTGCCAGCAGCTTCGCAGACAGGGGAAATGGCTACACCTTC.

Concerning this clone: Other DNA sequences within the sample encode an identical CDR3. V and J are TRBV5-4 and TRBJ2-5, with 7 bases aligning to TRBD1. V trimming: 4 bases; J trimming: 1 base; junction bases outside the gene matches: 4. CDR3 length equals 14 residues. The germline CDR1 and CDR2 sequences are SGHNT and YYREEE (reference sequence). The CDR3 DNA follows: TGTGCCAGCAGCCCCGGGACAGTCCAAGAGACCCAGTACTTC. It translates to CASSPGTVQETQYF.

This clone was picked up a small number of times. The DNA for the CDR3 is TGTGCCAGCACGACAGGGATCATGAACACTGAAGCTTTCTTT. Protein product: CASTTGIMNTEAFF. This sequence joins TRBV7-9 and TRBJ1-1; 7 bases agree with TRBD1. Looked up from germline, CDR1 is SEHNR and CDR2 is FQNEAQ (reference sequence). The CDR3 contains 14 residues. V was pared by 7 bases and J by 0 bases, with 5 bases of the junction left unmatched.

The CDR3 nucleotides read TGTGCCAGCAGTGAAAGGGGGGAGGGGAACTATGGCTACACCTTC. As protein: CASSERGEGNYGYTF. The rearrangement joins TRBV6-1 to TRBJ1-2; a possible D gene is TRBD1 (6 bases). The germline CDR1 and CDR2 sequences are MNHNS and SASEGT. Trimming stripped 2 bases from V and 2 bases from J, with 12 bases between. This CDR3 region has 15 residues.

The DNA for the CDR3 is TGTGCCAGCAATTCCCTTGACAGGGGGGGAGCTTTCTTT. Its translation is CASNSLDRGGAFF. The gene calls are TRBV6-5 and TRBJ1-1; 9 bases agree with TRBD1. The ends lost 7 bases at V and 10 bases at J; junction bases unmatched: 10. The CDR3 contains 13 residues. The germline CDR1 and CDR2 sequences are MNHEY and SVGAGI.

V is TRBV5-4 and J is TRBJ2-1; TRBD1 is a possible D gene (6 bases). The CDR3 is 15 residues long. Germline assignment: CDR1 SGHNT and CDR2 YYREEE (reference sequence). The V end lost 5 bases, the J end lost 2 bases, and 14 bases lay between the germline ends. CDR3 region: CASRPVAGAYNEQFF. CDR3 DNA sequence: TGTGCCAGCAGGCCGGTGGCAGGGGCCTACAATGAGCAGTTCTTC.

The CDR3, as DNA: TGTGCCAGCAGCTTCTTCGACAGGGGGAGAGACACAGATACGCAGTATTTT. Protein: CASSFFDRGRDTDTQYF. This sequence joins TRBV13 and TRBJ2-3; 9 bases are shared with TRBD1. V shed 3 bases, J shed 2 bases, and the junction held 9 bases outside the gene matches. In germline, CDR1 is PRHDT, CDR2 FYEKMQ (reference sequence). The CDR3 has 17 residues.

Regarding this clone: Other DNA sequences in the same sample also yield this CDR3. The V gene is TRBV5-1, the J gene TRBJ1-2; possibly TRBD1 for D (5 bases). V lost 4 bases and J lost 8, with 12 bases in between. CDR1 is SGHRS, CDR2 YFSETQ, per germline. The CDR3 totals 12 residues. CDR3 sequence (DNA): TGCGCCAGCAGCCTAGCCGGGGGGGGCTACACCTTC. This encodes CASSLAGGGYTF.

V and J are TRBV12-5 and TRBJ2-5; 7 bases are a match to TRBD2. The CDR3 totals 14 residues. The V gene end was trimmed by 6 bases and the J gene end by 11 bases; junction bases not matched to a gene: 15. The germline CDR1 and CDR2 sequences are LGHNT and FRNRAP. CDR3: CASGPGGGSGEQYF. For the CDR3, the DNA is TGTGCTAGTGGCCCTGGGGGGGGGTCTGGGGAGCAGTACTTC.

The V call is TRBV10-2, the J call TRBJ1-3; no firm D call. Germline V gene data show CDR1 as WSHSY and CDR2 as SAAADI. The CDR3 spans 13 residues. V was cut by 6 bases and J by 2 bases, with 8 bases left in between. CDR3 amino acids: CASRTDPGNTIYF. CDR3 nucleotides: TGCGCCAGCAGAACAGACCCTGGAAACACCATATATTTT.

V and J are TRBV7-8 and TRBJ1-2; unclear D gene. V was clipped by 4 bases and J by 5 bases, with 17 bases between them. Germline CDR1 is SGHVS and CDR2 is FQNEAQ. The CDR3 length is 15 residues. This chain's CDR3 is CASSSTERGPYGYTF. In nucleotides, the CDR3 is TGTGCCAGCAGCTCTACTGAAAGAGGGCCGTATGGCTACACCTTC.

The chain combines TRBV11-3 with TRBJ2-3, with D tentatively TRBD2 (6 bases). CDR3 length: 13 residues. V dropped 0 bases and J dropped 6 bases, with 7 bases sitting between them. Germline V gene sequence: CDR1 SGHNT, CDR2 YENEEA. CDR3 protein: CASSLEGGDTQYF. DNA for the CDR3: TGTGCCAGCAGCTTAGAAGGAGGGGATACGCAGTATTTT.

This clone was observed at least ten times. V is TRBV2 and J is TRBJ1-2, with 7 nucleotides matching TRBD1. The germline gives CDR1 SNHLY, CDR2 FYNNEI. The V segment lost 3 bases and the J segment 8 bases; nucleotides outside the gene matches: 18. The CDR3 is 17 residues long. Here the CDR3 reads CASSDDLLTGRTSGYTF. CDR3 coding DNA: TGTGCCAGCAGTGACGACCTCTTGACAGGGCGCACTTCGGGCTACACCTTC.

J is TRBJ1-1 and V is TRBV9, with TRBD1 identical over 9 bases. The CDR3 extends over 14 amino acids. V shed 3 bases and J 8 bases; nucleotides not matched to a gene: 8. Germline CDR1 is SGDLS and CDR2 is YYNGEE. This chain's CDR3 is CASSASSGTGEAFF. The CDR3 bases are TGTGCCAGCAGCGCCTCCTCCGGGACAGGGGAAGCTTTCTTT.

V gene TRBV28 combines with J gene TRBJ2-2, with D perhaps matching TRBD1 (6 bases). CDR3 size: 16 residues. The germline gives CDR1 MDHEN, CDR2 SYDVKM. Trimming cost V 7 bases and J 1 base, with 16 bases left between them. CDR3 amino acids: CASTKRGRGNTGELFF. The CDR3 DNA reads TGTGCCAGCACCAAACGAGGCAGGGGGAACACCGGGGAGCTGTTTTTT.

The chain couples TRBV7-2 to TRBJ1-5; D remains unclear. CDR1 SGHTA and CDR2 FQGNSA come from the germline V gene. CDR3 size: 15 residues. Trimming left V 1 base short and J 3 bases short, with 10 bases between. The CDR3 region has the DNA TGTGCCAGCAGCTTAGGGGAGAGGGTCAATCAGCCCCAGCATTTT. This gives the protein CASSLGERVNQPQHF.

The chain carries TRBV5-1 and TRBJ2-1; the match to TRBD1 covers 12 bases. Germline V gives CDR1 SGHRS, CDR2 YFSETQ. CDR3 size: 14 residues. Unmatched junction bases numbered 5, after V lost 4 bases and J lost 9 bases. CDR3 DNA sequence: TGCGCCAGCAGCGTGGGACAGGGGGCGAGTGAGCAGTTCTTC. Its translation is CASSVGQGASEQFF.

This sequence joins TRBV19 and TRBJ1-2; TRBD1 matches 8 bases. Germline V gene lookup returns CDR1 LNHDA and CDR2 SQIVND (reference sequence). This CDR3 has 15 amino acids. Unmatched junction bases numbered 12, after V lost 4 bases and J lost 8 bases. CDR3 loop: CASSTDRTGRRGYTF. The CDR3 bases are TGTGCCAGTAGTACAGATAGGACAGGGAGAAGAGGCTACACCTTC.

This clone has a handful of counts. The rearrangement uses TRBV2 and TRBJ2-1; 12 bases line up with TRBD2. The CDR3 covers 15 residues. V dropped 4 bases and J dropped 10; count of bases not matched to a gene: 8. Looked up from germline, CDR1 is SNHLY and CDR2 is FYNNEI. The CDR3 here is CASSAQLAGGQEQFF. CDR3 DNA: TGTGCCAGCAGTGCTCAACTAGCGGGGGGTCAGGAGCAGTTCTTC.